The 4 T cell receptor beta chains below all came from one sample that was sequenced in a study of post-analysis software for immune sequencing data. Broader study findings: Higher frequency in patients than in controls was seen for about five TRBV segments, with TRBV5-6, TRBV5-1 and TRBV20-1 among them.

The antigens of these receptors remain unknown. Tagging with unique molecular identifiers was a feature of the TCR beta cDNA libraries. MiXCR, run by TCRdb on the PCR reads, gives a single entry per CDR3 protein. The sample lists roughly 730,000 distinct CDR3 sequences, less than 35% occurring once. Sequenced: blood. Every receptor here comes from a girl aged 5-17 years with multiple sclerosis.

This clonotype was seen a handful of times. The gene calls are TRBV20-1 and TRBJ2-5; 11 nucleotides match TRBD2. The DNA end lines up better with TRBJ2-7; the J call may be wrong. Germline CDR1 and CDR2: DFQATT and SNEGSKA (reference sequence). The CDR3 sequence is 18 residues long. CDR3: CSARGLAGEPRSRYEQYF. The CDR3, as DNA: TGCAGTGCACGAGGACTAGCGGGCGAACCCCGCTCGCGATACGAGCAGTACTTC.

This clonotype was seen a handful of times. V usage is TRBV10-3 and J usage is TRBJ2-3; the match to TRBD2 covers 12 bases. V shed 8 bases, J shed 0 bases, and the junction held 0 bases outside the gene matches. CDR3 length: 14 amino acids. Looked up from germline, CDR1 is ENHRY and CDR2 is SYGVKD. The DNA of the CDR3 is TGTGCCATCGGACTAGCGGGGAGCACAGATACGCAGTATTTT. Amino acid sequence: CAIGLAGSTDTQYF.

This clonotype was seen more than once but under ten times. This chain uses TRBV28 with TRBJ2-7; TRBD1 aligns across 7 bases. Germline V gene data show CDR1 as MDHEN and CDR2 as SYDVKM. CDR3 length: 14 residues. V shed 3 bases and J 1 base; nucleotides not matched to a gene: 3. The CDR3 DNA is TGTGCCAGCAGTTTTCGGACAGGTTCCTACGAGCAGTACTTC. Encoded protein: CASSFRTGSYEQYF.

This clonotype was counted a few times. The rearrangement links TRBV5-1 to TRBJ2-5, with a possible D match to TRBD2 (6 bases). The CDR3 is made up of 15 amino acids. Germline V lookup: CDR1 SGHRS, CDR2 YFSETQ. V lost 0 bases and J 6 bases, leaving 15 bases between the germline ends. The CDR3 sequence: CASSLEVRGLKTQYF. The DNA for the CDR3 is TGCGCCAGCAGCTTGGAGGTTCGGGGGTTGAAGACCCAGTACTTC.